This T cell receptor beta chain appears in the sequencing data of a study of blood T cell repertoires in COVID-19. At the level of the study: Samples taken during acute and convalescent COVID-19 were collected in the United States, Italy and Spain.

The CDR3 loop spans 14 amino acids. Looked up from germline, CDR1 is MNHEY and CDR2 is SVGEGT. The V gene end was trimmed by 5 bases and the J gene end by 6 bases; junction bases not matched to a gene: 6. Seattle-derived patients entered the study during active infection and were followed longitudinally. Sequenced by immunoSEQ multiplex PCR; TCRdb stores in-frame clones only, minus some. The sample has 400,000 or so clones; 70% to 90% are singletons. This clone was detected once. Material: peripheral blood. The V gene is TRBV6-2 or TRBV6-3, the J gene TRBJ2-7, with 11 bases fitting TRBD1. This receptor was obtained from a woman between 35 and 50 years old with COVID-19, enrolled during active disease. DNA for the CDR3: TGTGCCAGCAGTCGGACAGGGGGCGCAGTCGAGCAGTACTTC. It yields the protein CASSRTGGAVEQYF.